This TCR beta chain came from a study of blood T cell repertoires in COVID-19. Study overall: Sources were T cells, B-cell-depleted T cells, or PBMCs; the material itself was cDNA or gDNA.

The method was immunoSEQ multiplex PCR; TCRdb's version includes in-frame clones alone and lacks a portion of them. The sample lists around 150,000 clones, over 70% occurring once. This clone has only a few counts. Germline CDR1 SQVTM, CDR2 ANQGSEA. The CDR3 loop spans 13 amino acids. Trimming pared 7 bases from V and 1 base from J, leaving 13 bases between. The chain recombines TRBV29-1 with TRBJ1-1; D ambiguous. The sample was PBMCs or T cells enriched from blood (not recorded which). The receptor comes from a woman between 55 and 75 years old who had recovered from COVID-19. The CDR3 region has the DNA TGCAGCGCTTCGACTGGGAGGAACACTGAAGCTTTCTTT. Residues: CSASTGRNTEAFF.